This TCR beta chain came from a study of cytotoxic CD8 clonotypes in ibrutinib-treated CLL. Study-level information: The group held 11 relapsed/refractory and around 15 treatment-naive patients, with under 18 IGHV unmutated. Specimens for response were gathered following a median roughly eleven months of therapy, spanning 6 to 36. Study results and caveats: Baseline-level clonality went beyond age-matched healthy donors and moved in step with circulating CD8+ T-cell counts.

Sequencing was performed with immunoSEQ multiplex PCR; in TCRdb, only in-frame clones are kept and a portion is missing. This sample has around 70,000 clones, with 83% found just once. Regarding this clone: The antigen is not known.

Genomic DNA (about 2 micrograms) was obtained from cryopreserved PBMCs for construction of TCR beta libraries. The origin of this receptor is a human donor with chronic lymphocytic leukemia. This sample comprised PBMCs, obtained after 24 months of ibrutinib treatment.

The CDR3 protein is CASKKTVRQGSTEAFF. In nucleotides, the CDR3 is TGTGCCAGCAAAAAAACCGTGAGACAGGGGAGCACTGAAGCTTTCTTT. The chain employs TRBV27 and TRBJ1-1; 8 bases are a match to TRBD1. J lost 4 bases, V lost 7 bases, and 14 bases had no gene match. Germline V lookup: CDR1 MNHEY, CDR2 SMNVEV (reference sequence). The CDR3 consists of 16 residues.